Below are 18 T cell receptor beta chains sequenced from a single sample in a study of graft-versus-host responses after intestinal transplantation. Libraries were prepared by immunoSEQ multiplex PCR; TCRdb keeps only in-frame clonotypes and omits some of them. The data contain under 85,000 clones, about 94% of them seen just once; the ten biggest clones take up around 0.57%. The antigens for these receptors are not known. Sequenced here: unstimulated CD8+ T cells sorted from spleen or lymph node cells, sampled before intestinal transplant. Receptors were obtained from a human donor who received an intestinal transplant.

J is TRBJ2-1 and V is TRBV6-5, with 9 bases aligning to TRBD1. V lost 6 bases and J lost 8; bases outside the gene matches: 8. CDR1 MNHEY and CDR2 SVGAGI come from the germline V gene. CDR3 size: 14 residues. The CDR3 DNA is TGTGCCAGCAGGAGACAGGGGGAAGCGGATGAGCAGTTCTTC. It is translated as CASRRQGEADEQFF.

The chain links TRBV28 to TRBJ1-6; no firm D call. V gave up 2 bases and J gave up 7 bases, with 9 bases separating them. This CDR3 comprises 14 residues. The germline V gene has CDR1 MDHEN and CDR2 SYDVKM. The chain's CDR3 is CASSLSSDNSPLHF. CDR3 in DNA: TGTGCCAGCAGTTTAAGCAGTGACAATTCACCCCTCCACTTT.

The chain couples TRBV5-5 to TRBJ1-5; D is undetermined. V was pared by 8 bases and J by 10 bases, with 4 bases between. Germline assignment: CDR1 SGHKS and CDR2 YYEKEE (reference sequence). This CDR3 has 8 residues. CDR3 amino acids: CARAPQHF. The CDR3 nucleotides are TGTGCCAGAGCCCCCCAGCATTTT.

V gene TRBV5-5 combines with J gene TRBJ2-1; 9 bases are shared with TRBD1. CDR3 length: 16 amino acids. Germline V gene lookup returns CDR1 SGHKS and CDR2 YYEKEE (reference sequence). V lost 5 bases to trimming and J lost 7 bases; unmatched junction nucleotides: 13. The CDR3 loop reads CASRRRDRVYYNEQFF. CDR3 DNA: TGTGCCAGCAGGCGCCGGGACAGGGTCTATTATAATGAGCAGTTCTTC. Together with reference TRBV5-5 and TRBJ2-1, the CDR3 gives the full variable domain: DAGVTQSPTHLIKTRGQQVTLRCSPISGHKSVSWYQQVLGQGPQFIFQYYEKEERGRGNFPDRFSARQFPNYSSELNVNALLLGDSALYLCASRRRDRVYYNEQFFGPGTRLTVL.

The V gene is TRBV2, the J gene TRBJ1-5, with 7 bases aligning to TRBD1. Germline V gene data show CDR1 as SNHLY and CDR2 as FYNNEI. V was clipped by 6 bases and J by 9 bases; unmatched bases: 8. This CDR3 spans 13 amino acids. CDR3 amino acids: CASSTGVRGPQHF. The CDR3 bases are TGTGCCAGCAGCACAGGGGTTAGGGGGCCCCAGCATTTT.

CDR3 region: CASSLGGWAEAFF. In DNA, the CDR3 is TGTGCCAGCAGCTTGGGCGGGTGGGCTGAAGCTTTCTTT. The rearrangement links TRBV5-6 to TRBJ1-1; D is uncertain. Trimming stripped 0 bases from V and 6 bases from J, with 9 bases between. CDR1 and CDR2 (germline): SGHDT, YYEEEE. The CDR3 extends over 13 amino acids.

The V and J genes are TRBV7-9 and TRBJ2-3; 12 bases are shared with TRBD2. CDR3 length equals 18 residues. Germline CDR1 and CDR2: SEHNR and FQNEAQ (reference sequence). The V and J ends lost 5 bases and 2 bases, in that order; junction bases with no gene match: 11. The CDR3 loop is CASSILAGGPVATDTQYF. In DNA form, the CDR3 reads TGTGCCAGCAGCATCCTAGCGGGAGGGCCAGTAGCCACAGATACGCAGTATTTT.

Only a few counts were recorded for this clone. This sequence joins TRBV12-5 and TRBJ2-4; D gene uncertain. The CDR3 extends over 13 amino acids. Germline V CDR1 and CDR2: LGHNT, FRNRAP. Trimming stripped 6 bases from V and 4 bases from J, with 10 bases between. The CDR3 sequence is CASGLGPKNIQYF. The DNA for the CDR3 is TGTGCTAGTGGCCTAGGACCTAAAAACATTCAGTACTTC. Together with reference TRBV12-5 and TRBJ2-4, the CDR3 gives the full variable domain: DARVTQTPRHKVTEMGQEVTMRCQPILGHNTVFWYRQTMMQGLELLAYFRNRAPLDDSGMPKDRFSAEMPDATLATLKIQPSEPRDSAVYFCASGLGPKNIQYFGAGTRLSVL.

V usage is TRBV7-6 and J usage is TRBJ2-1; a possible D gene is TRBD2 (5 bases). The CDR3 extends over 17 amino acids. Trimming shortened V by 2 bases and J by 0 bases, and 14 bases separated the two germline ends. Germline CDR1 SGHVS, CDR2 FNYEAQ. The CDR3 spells CASSLTLAGHSYNEQFF. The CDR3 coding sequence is TGTGCCAGCAGCTTAACGCTGGCGGGCCACTCCTACAATGAGCAGTTCTTC.

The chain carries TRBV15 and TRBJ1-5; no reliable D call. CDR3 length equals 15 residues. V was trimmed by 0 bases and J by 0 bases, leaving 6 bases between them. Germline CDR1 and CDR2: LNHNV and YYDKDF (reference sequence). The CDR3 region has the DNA TGTGCCACCAGCAGAGATTTGGGTAGCAATCAGCCCCAGCATTTT. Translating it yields CATSRDLGSNQPQHF.

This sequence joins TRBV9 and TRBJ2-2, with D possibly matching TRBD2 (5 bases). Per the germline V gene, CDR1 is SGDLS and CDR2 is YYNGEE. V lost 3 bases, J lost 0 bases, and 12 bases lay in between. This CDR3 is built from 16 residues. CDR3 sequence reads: CASSGGDDTNTGELFF. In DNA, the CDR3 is TGTGCCAGCAGCGGGGGAGACGATACGAACACCGGGGAGCTGTTTTTT. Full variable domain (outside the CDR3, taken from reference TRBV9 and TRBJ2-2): DSGVTQTPKHLITATGQRVTLRCSPRSGDLSVYWYQQSLDQGLQFLIQYYNGEERAKGNILERFSAQQFPDLHSELNLSSLELGDSALYFCASSGGDDTNTGELFFGEGSRLTVL.

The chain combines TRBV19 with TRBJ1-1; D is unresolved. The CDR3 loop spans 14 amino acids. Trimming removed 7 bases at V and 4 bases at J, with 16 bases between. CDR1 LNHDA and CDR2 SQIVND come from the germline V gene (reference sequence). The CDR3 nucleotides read TGTGCCAGTAACCTCCGGTTGTCTGGCACTGAAGCTTTCTTT. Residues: CASNLRLSGTEAFF. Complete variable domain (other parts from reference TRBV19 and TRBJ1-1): DGGITQSPKYLFRKEGQNVTLSCEQNLNHDAMYWYRQDPGQGLRLIYYSQIVNDFQKGDIAEGYSVSREKKESFPLTVTSAQKNPTAFYLCASNLRLSGTEAFFGQGTRLTVV.

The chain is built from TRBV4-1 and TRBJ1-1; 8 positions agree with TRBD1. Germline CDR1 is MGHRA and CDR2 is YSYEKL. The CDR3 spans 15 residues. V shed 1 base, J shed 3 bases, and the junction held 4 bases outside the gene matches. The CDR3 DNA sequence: TGCGCCAGCAGCCAAGGGGCAGGGGGCGACACTGAAGCTTTCTTT. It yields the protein CASSQGAGGDTEAFF.

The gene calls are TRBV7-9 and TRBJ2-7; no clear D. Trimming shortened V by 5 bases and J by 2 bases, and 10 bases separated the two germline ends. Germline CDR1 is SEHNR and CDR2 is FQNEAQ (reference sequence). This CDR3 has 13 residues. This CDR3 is CASSPTATYEQYF. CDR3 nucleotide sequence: TGTGCCAGCAGCCCAACTGCCACCTACGAGCAGTACTTC.

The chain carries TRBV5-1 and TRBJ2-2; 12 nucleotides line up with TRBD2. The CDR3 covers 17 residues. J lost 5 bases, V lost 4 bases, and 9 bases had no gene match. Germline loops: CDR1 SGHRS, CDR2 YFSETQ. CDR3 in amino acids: CASSPWTSGMWTGELFF. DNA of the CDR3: TGCGCCAGCAGCCCGTGGACTAGCGGGATGTGGACCGGGGAGCTGTTTTTT.

The CDR3 loop is CASSLVPYNEQFF. The CDR3 coding sequence is TGTGCCAGCAGCTTGGTTCCCTACAATGAGCAGTTCTTC. This chain uses TRBV5-4 with TRBJ2-1; no clear D. Looked up from germline, CDR1 is SGHNT and CDR2 is YYREEE (reference sequence). Trimming stripped 0 bases from V and 2 bases from J, with 3 bases between. The CDR3 is 13 residues long.

The CDR3 DNA follows: TGTGCCAGTAGTATAGAGAGGATCGGGGAGCTGTTTTTT. This gives the protein CASSIERIGELFF. The chain joins TRBV19 to TRBJ2-2; D not resolved. Trimming cost V 0 bases and J 7 bases, with 6 bases left between them. The CDR3 sequence is 13 residues long. CDR1 and CDR2 from the germline V gene are LNHDA and SQIVND (reference sequence).

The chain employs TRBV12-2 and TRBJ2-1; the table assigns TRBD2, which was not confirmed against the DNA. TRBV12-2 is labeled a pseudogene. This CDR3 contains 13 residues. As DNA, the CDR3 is TGTGCAAGTCGCTTCCCTAGGCGAAATGAGCAGTTCTTC. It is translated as CASRFPRRNEQFF.